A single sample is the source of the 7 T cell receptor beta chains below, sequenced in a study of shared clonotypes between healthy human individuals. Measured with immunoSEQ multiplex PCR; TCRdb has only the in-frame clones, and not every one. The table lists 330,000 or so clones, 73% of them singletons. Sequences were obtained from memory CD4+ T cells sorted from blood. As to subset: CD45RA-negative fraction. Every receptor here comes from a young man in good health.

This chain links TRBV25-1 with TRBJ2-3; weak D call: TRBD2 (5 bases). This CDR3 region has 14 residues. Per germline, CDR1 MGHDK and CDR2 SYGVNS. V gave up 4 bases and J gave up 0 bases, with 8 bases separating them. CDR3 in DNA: TGTGCCAGCAGTGCCCGGACTAGCACAGATACGCAGTATTTT. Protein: CASSARTSTDTQYF.

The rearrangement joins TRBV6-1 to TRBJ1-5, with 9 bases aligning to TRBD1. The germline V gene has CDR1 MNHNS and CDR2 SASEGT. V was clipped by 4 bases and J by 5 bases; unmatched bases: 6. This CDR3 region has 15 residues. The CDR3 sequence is CASSVWDRVDQPQHF. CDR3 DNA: TGTGCCAGCAGTGTATGGGACAGGGTTGATCAGCCCCAGCATTTT.

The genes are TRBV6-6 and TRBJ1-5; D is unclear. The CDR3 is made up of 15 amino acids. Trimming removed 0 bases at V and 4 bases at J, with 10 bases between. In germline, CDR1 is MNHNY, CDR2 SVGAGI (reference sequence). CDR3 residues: CASSYSRGGNQPQHF. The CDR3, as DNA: TGTGCCAGCAGTTACTCGAGAGGAGGGAATCAGCCCCAGCATTTT.

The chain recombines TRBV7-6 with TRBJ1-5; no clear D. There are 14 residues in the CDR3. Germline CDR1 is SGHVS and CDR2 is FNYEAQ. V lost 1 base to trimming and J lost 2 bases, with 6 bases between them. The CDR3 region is CASSLGPGNQPQHF. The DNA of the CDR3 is TGTGCCAGCAGCTTAGGGCCGGGCAATCAGCCCCAGCATTTT.

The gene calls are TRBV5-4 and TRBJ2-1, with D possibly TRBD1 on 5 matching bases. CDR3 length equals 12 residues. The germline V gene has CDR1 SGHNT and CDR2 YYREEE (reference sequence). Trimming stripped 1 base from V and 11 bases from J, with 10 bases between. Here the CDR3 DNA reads TGTGCCAGCAGCTTGTCCGACAGAAAGCAGTTCTTC. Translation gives CASSLSDRKQFF. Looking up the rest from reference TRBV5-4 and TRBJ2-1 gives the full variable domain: ETGVTQSPTHLIKTRGQQVTLRCSSQSGHNTVSWYQQALGQGPQFIFQYYREEENGRGNFPPRFSGLQFPNYSSELNVNALELDDSALYLCASSLSDRKQFFGPGTRLTVL.

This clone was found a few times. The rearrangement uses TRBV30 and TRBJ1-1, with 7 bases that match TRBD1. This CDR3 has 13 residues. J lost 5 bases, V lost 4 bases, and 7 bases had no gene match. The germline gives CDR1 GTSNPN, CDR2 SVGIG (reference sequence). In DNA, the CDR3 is TGTGCCTGGACCGGACAGGCTGGGACTGAAGCTTTCTTT. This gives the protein CAWTGQAGTEAFF.

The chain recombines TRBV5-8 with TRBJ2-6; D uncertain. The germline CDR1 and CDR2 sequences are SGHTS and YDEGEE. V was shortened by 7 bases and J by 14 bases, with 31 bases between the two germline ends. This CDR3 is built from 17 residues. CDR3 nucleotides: TGTGCCAGCTCGCAAGGTCACCACACAAAGTCGGGCCAACTCCTGACTTTC. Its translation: CASSQGHHTKSGQLLTF.